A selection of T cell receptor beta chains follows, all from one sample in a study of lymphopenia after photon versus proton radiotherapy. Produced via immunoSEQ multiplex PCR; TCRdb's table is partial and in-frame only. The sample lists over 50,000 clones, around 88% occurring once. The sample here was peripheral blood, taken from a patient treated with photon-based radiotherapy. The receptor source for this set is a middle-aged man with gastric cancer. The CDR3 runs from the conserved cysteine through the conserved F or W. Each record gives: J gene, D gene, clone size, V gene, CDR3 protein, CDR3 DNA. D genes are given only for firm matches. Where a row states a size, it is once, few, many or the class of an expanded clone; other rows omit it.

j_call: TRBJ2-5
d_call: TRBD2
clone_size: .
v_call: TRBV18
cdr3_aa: CASSPSSSGGETQYF
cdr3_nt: TGTGCCAGCTCACCCTCCTCTAGCGGGGGAGAGACCCAGTACTTC

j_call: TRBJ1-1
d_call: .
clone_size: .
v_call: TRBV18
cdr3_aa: CASSPPAGRDTEAFF
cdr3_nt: TGTGCCAGCTCACCACCGGCAGGGAGGGACACTGAAGCTTTCTTT

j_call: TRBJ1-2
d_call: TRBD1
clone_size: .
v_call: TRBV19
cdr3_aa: CASSIVGTGANYGYTF
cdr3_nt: TGTGCCAGTAGTATCGTGGGGACAGGGGCTAACTATGGCTACACCTTC

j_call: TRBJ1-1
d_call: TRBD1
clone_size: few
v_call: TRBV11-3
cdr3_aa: CASSRTGWNTEAFF
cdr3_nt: TGTGCCAGCAGCCGGACAGGGTGGAACACTGAAGCTTTCTTT

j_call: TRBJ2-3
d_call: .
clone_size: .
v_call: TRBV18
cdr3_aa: CASTSRMARAVRTDTQYF
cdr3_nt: TGTGCCAGCACCTCCCGAATGGCCCGGGCGGTTAGGACAGATACGCAGTATTTT

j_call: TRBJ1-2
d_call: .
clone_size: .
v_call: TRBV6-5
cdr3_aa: CASSYSAGLYGYTF
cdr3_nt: TGTGCCAGCAGTTACTCAGCAGGTCTATATGGCTACACCTTC

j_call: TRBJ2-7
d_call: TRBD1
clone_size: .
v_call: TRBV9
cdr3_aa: CASSRLGQGNEQYF
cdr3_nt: TGTGCCAGCAGTCGACTGGGACAGGGAAACGAGCAGTACTTC

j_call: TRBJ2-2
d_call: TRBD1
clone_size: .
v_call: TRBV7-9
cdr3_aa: CASSSDRGRTGELFF
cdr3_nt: TGTGCCAGCAGCTCTGACAGGGGTCGCACCGGGGAGCTGTTTTTT

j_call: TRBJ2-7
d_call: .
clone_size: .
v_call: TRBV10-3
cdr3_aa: CAISESTGGEQYF
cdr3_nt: TGTGCCATCAGTGAGTCGACGGGCGGGGAGCAGTACTTC

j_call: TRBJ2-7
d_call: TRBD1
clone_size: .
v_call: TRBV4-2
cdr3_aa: CASSLGDRETYEQYF
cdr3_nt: TGTGCCAGCAGCTTGGGGGACAGGGAGACCTACGAGCAGTACTTC

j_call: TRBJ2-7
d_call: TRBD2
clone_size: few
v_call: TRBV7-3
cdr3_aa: CASSLSGGAYEQYF
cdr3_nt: TGTGCCAGCAGCTTATCCGGGGGGGCCTACGAGCAGTACTTC

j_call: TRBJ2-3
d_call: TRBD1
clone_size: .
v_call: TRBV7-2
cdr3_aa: CASSSGQGADTQYF
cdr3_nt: TGTGCCAGCAGCTCCGGACAGGGGGCAGATACGCAGTATTTT

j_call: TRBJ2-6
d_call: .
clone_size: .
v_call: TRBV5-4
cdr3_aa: CAAYSSGANVLTF
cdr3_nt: TGTGCCGCCTACAGCTCTGGGGCCAACGTCCTGACTTTC

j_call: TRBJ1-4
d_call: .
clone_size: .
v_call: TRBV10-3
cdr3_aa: CAISEGLGNEKLFF
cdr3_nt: TGTGCCATCAGTGAGGGGCTTGGTAATGAAAAACTGTTTTTT

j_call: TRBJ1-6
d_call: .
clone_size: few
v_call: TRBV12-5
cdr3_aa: CASAQQGGSPLHF
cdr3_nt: TGTGCTAGTGCTCAACAGGGCGGTTCACCCCTCCACTTT

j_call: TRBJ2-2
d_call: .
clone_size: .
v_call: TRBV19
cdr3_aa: CASKKQGDTGELFF
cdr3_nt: TGTGCCAGTAAGAAACAGGGCGACACCGGGGAGCTGTTTTTT

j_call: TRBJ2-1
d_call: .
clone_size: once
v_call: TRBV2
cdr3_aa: CASSERLTSNEQFF
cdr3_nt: TGTGCCAGCAGTGAACGGCTGACAAGCAATGAGCAGTTCTTC

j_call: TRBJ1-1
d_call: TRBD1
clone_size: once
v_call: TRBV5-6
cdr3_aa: CASRPGTGVEAFF
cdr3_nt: TGTGCCAGCAGACCCGGGACAGGGGTTGAAGCTTTCTTT

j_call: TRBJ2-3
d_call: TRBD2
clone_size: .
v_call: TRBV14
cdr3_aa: CASSQDIGTSSPDTQYF
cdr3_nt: TGTGCCAGCAGCCAAGATATCGGGACTAGCTCGCCAGATACGCAGTATTTT

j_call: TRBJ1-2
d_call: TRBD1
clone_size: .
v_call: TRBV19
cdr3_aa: CASRATGGNYGYTF
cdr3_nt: TGTGCCAGTAGGGCCACAGGGGGCAACTATGGCTACACCTTC

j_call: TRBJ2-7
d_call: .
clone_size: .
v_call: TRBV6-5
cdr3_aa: CASTFRGGEQYF
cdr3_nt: TGTGCCAGCACCTTTAGGGGGGGCGAGCAGTACTTC

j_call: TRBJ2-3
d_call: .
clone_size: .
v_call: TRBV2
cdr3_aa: CASSKRQDSDTQYF
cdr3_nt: TGTGCCAGCAGTAAACGACAGGATTCAGATACGCAGTATTTT

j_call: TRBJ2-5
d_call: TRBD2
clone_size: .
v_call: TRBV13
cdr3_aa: CASSQGGLAGETQYF
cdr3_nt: TGTGCCAGCAGCCAGGGGGGACTAGCTGGTGAGACCCAGTACTTC

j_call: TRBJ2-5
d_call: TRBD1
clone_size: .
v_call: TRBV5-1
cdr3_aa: CASSLRDRGKETQYF
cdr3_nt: TGCGCCAGCAGCTTGAGGGACAGGGGGAAAGAGACCCAGTACTTC